This TCR beta chain was obtained from a study of glioma-infiltrating T cells after dendritic cell vaccination. Study background: Monocyte-derived dendritic cells, cultured 7 to 8 days with IL-4 and GM-CSF, were pulsed with autologous tumor lysate.

About this clone: Its antigen is undetermined.

The data were produced by immunoSEQ multiplex PCR, yet TCRdb's version contains in-frame clones alone and is incomplete. The data contain around 100,000 clones, roughly four fifths of them singletons. Looked up from germline, CDR1 is MGHRA and CDR2 is YSYEKL. V was clipped by 4 bases and J by 3 bases; unmatched bases: 6. The CDR3 has 16 residues. Overall study results and limits: Higher TCR clonality did not directly relate to longer survival.

The sequenced sample was blood, obtained before dendritic cell vaccination. The TCR was taken from a human donor with glioblastoma. This chain joins TRBV4-1 and TRBJ2-4; 10 nucleotides align to TRBD2. CDR3 residues: CASSRLAGGLKNIQYF. CDR3 in DNA: TGCGCCAGCAGCCGATTAGCGGGGGGTCTCAAAAACATTCAGTACTTC.